The 30 T cell receptor beta chains below all came from one sample that was sequenced in a study of blood T cell repertoires in COVID-19. Profiled with immunoSEQ multiplex PCR; TCRdb holds only in-frame clones, not every one. Here the sample spans under 500,000 clones, approximately 90% being singletons. Input material: PBMCs or T cells enriched from blood (not recorded which). These receptor sequences come from a man younger than 45 who had recovered from COVID-19.

J is TRBJ1-6 and V is TRBV14; D not certain. Germline V gives CDR1 SGHDN, CDR2 FVKESK. CDR3 length: 18 amino acids. V was pared by 0 bases and J by 4 bases, with 16 bases between. CDR3 amino acids: CASSQEGRAGLYNSPLHF. CDR3 DNA: TGTGCCAGCAGCCAAGAAGGCCGGGCAGGACTTTATAATTCACCCCTCCACTTT.

The V and J genes are TRBV6-5 and TRBJ2-1; TRBD2 matches at 10 bases. The ends lost 6 bases at V and 8 bases at J; junction bases unmatched: 7. Germline values: CDR1 MNHEY, CDR2 SVGAGI. The CDR3 runs 14 residues. The CDR3: CASRQAGGGDEQFF. In nucleotides, the CDR3 is TGTGCCAGCAGACAAGCGGGAGGGGGGGATGAGCAGTTCTTC.

The chain combines TRBV27 with TRBJ2-1; 7 bases match TRBD2. Per the germline V gene, CDR1 is MNHEY and CDR2 is SMNVEV (reference sequence). V gave up 8 bases and J gave up 4 bases; unmatched junction bases: 17. CDR3 length: 17 residues. CDR3 in amino acids: CASYPGGREFFYNEQFF. For the CDR3, the DNA is TGTGCCAGCTACCCGGGCGGGCGGGAGTTTTTTTACAATGAGCAGTTCTTC.

V is TRBV9 and J is TRBJ1-2; D perhaps matches TRBD1 (5 bases). The CDR3 contains 13 residues. Trimming cost V 0 bases and J 7 bases, with 10 bases left between them. CDR1 SGDLS and CDR2 YYNGEE come from the germline V gene. The CDR3 loop is CASSVVQGVGYTF. CDR3 DNA sequence: TGTGCCAGCAGCGTAGTCCAGGGTGTTGGCTACACCTTC.

This sequence joins TRBV5-4 and TRBJ1-2; no clear D gene. The germline V gene encodes CDR1 SGHNT and CDR2 YYREEE (reference sequence). Deletions cut 0 bases from V and 5 bases from J, with 20 bases between. The CDR3 runs 17 residues. DNA of the CDR3: TGTGCCAGCAGCTTGGAGGCAGTTGGTTCCTCGACATATGGCTACACCTTC. It is translated as CASSLEAVGSSTYGYTF.

This chain joins TRBV30 and TRBJ1-5, with TRBD1 identical over 10 bases. The CDR3 is 12 amino acids. With V trimmed by 5 bases and J by 7 bases, 2 bases remained unmatched. Germline CDR1 reads GTSNPN; CDR2 reads SVGIG (reference sequence). CDR3 loop: CAWDRGQQPQHF. The CDR3 nucleotides read TGTGCCTGGGACAGGGGGCAGCAGCCCCAGCATTTT.

V usage is TRBV6-5 and J usage is TRBJ2-3; tentatively, D is TRBD1 (5 bases). Germline lookup yields CDR1 MNHEY and CDR2 SVGAGI. The CDR3 length is 14 residues. Trimming took 8 bases from V and 5 from J, leaving 17 bases between them. The CDR3, as DNA: TGTGCCAGCGTTTACAGGCCACATGGAGATACGCAGTATTTT. Translating gives CASVYRPHGDTQYF.

The CDR3: CASSPGQGPYGYTF. DNA of the CDR3: TGTGCCAGCAGCCCCGGACAGGGGCCCTATGGCTACACCTTC. The chain joins TRBV3-1 (or the pseudogene TRBV3-2) to TRBJ1-2; TRBD1 agrees at 9 bases. From germline, CDR1 is LGHDT and CDR2 YNNKEL (reference sequence). The CDR3 totals 14 residues. The J segment lost 4 bases and the V segment lost 4 bases, leaving 4 bases of the junction unmatched.

This clone was detected only once. The CDR3 protein is CASGTGYNEQFF. In DNA, the CDR3 is TGTGCCAGCGGTACAGGATACAATGAGCAGTTCTTC. The chain couples TRBV7-9 to TRBJ2-1, with D perhaps TRBD1 (5 bases). This CDR3 is built from 12 residues. Germline V gene sequence: CDR1 SEHNR, CDR2 FQNEAQ (reference sequence). V was trimmed by 8 bases and J by 4 bases, leaving 9 bases between them.

This sequence joins TRBV19 and TRBJ1-1; 10 bases line up with TRBD1. The CDR3 loop spans 15 amino acids. Germline V CDR1 and CDR2: LNHDA, SQIVND (reference sequence). The V segment lost 7 bases and the J segment 0 bases; nucleotides outside the gene matches: 5. CDR3 sequence (DNA): TGTGCCAGTACGGACAGGGGGTATGTGAACACTGAAGCTTTCTTT. Protein: CASTDRGYVNTEAFF. The complete variable domain, with remaining parts taken from reference TRBV19 and TRBJ1-1, reads DGGITQSPKYLFRKEGQNVTLSCEQNLNHDAMYWYRQDPGQGLRLIYYSQIVNDFQKGDIAEGYSVSREKKESFPLTVTSAQKNPTAFYLCASTDRGYVNTEAFFGQGTRLTVV.

This chain connects TRBV5-1 to TRBJ2-3; possibly TRBD1 for D (6 bases). V was pared by 8 bases and J by 8 bases, with 27 bases between. Germline-derived CDR1 and CDR2 are SGHRS and YFSETQ. The CDR3 has 16 residues. CDR3 nucleotides: TGCGCCAGTGAGCCGGCCCCCGACAGGCCTACGGGTACGCAGTATTTT. It codes for CASEPAPDRPTGTQYF.

This clone appeared once. This chain uses TRBV5-4 with TRBJ1-2, with TRBD1 matching over 9 bases. The length of the CDR3 is 15 residues. Germline loops: CDR1 SGHNT, CDR2 YYREEE (reference sequence). After removal of 4 bases from V and 8 bases from J, the junction contained 12 bases not matched to a gene. Here the CDR3 DNA reads TGTGCCAGCAGCCCAGTACCCGGGACAGGGAGAGGCTACACCTTC. This translates into CASSPVPGTGRGYTF.

This rearrangement joins TRBV7-9 to TRBJ2-1, with unresolved D. Trimming removed 2 bases at V and 10 bases at J, with 9 bases between. The germline V gene encodes CDR1 SEHNR and CDR2 FQNEAQ (reference sequence). The CDR3 spans 12 residues. CDR3 DNA: TGTGCCAGCAGCTTACAACGGCGGGAGCAGTTCTTC. Residues: CASSLQRREQFF. Drawing the rest from reference TRBV7-9 and TRBJ2-1, the complete variable domain is DTGVSQNPRHKITKRGQNVTFRCDPISEHNRLYWYRQTLGQGPEFLTYFQNEAQLEKSRLLSDRFSAERPKGSFSTLEIQRTEQGDSAMYLCASSLQRREQFFGPGTRLTVL.

The chain couples TRBV29-1 to TRBJ2-7, with D possibly matching TRBD1 (5 bases). Germline values: CDR1 SQVTM, CDR2 ANQGSEA. The CDR3 has 13 amino acids. Trimming took off 5 bases at V and 0 bases at J, with 11 bases between the two ends. The CDR3 here is CSVSSDSSYEQYF. CDR3 coding DNA: TGCAGCGTTAGCAGCGACAGCTCCTACGAGCAGTACTTC.

The rearrangement joins TRBV5-6 to TRBJ1-1; maybe TRBD1 (6 bases). The V end was cut by 0 bases, the J end by 3 bases, with 15 bases between. The CDR3 contains 16 residues. The V gene's germline CDR1 is SGHDT and CDR2 YYEEEE. CDR3 DNA sequence: TGTGCCAGCAGCTTGGTGCCTCCGGGACAAGACACTGAAGCTTTCTTT. Encoded protein: CASSLVPPGQDTEAFF.

V gene TRBV7-9 combines with J gene TRBJ1-1; D perhaps matches TRBD1 (6 bases). Germline V gene lookup returns CDR1 SEHNR and CDR2 FQNEAQ (reference sequence). V lost 4 bases to trimming and J lost 1 base, with 19 bases between them. The CDR3 consists of 17 residues. The CDR3 sequence is CASSYPDTGTSNTEAFF. The CDR3, as DNA: TGTGCCAGCAGCTACCCCGATACCGGGACATCGAACACTGAAGCTTTCTTT.

V gene TRBV18 combines with J gene TRBJ1-1; TRBD1 is a possible D gene (5 bases). This CDR3 is built from 14 residues. Trimming pared 7 bases from V and 5 bases from J, leaving 17 bases between. The germline gives CDR1 KGHSH, CDR2 LQKENI. CDR3 region: CASFFGAGRTEAFF. The DNA for the CDR3 is TGTGCCAGCTTTTTCGGGGCAGGGAGGACTGAAGCTTTCTTT.

The chain couples TRBV13 to TRBJ2-5; possible D gene TRBD1, 6 bases. The CDR3 has 14 amino acids. The germline CDR1 and CDR2 sequences are PRHDT and FYEKMQ (reference sequence). Trimming took 2 bases from V and 2 from J, leaving 9 bases between them. CDR3 residues: CASSLQGGQETQYF. CDR3 bases: TGTGCCAGCAGCTTACAAGGGGGTCAAGAGACCCAGTACTTC.

This rearrangement joins TRBV6-5 to TRBJ1-2; the match to TRBD1 covers 8 bases. Germline CDR1 and CDR2: MNHEY and SVGAGI. Germline trimming cut 8 bases from V and 2 bases from J; bases unmatched to any gene: 10. The CDR3 has 15 amino acids. The DNA of the CDR3 is TGTGCCAGCGTCTTGGAGGGACAGGTCAACTATGGCTACACCTTC. It translates to CASVLEGQVNYGYTF.

The rearrangement links TRBV13 to TRBJ1-6; D remains unclear. The CDR3 loop spans 16 amino acids. In germline, CDR1 is PRHDT, CDR2 FYEKMQ (reference sequence). V lost 2 bases, J lost 9 bases, and 17 bases lay in between. The CDR3, as DNA: TGTGCCAGCAGCTTACGCCAGGTCCTTTCGAGTTCACCCCTCCACTTT. It specifies CASSLRQVLSSSPLHF. The full variable domain, completed using reference TRBV13 and TRBJ1-6, is AAGVIQSPRHLIKEKRETATLKCYPIPRHDTVYWYQQGPGQDPQFLISFYEKMQSDKGSIPDRFSAQQFSDYHSELNMSSLELGDSALYFCASSLRQVLSSSPLHFGNGTRLTVT.

The chain employs TRBV28 and TRBJ2-1, with TRBD2 matching 8 bases. This CDR3 is built from 14 residues. In germline, CDR1 is MDHEN, CDR2 SYDVKM. Trimming took 3 bases from V and 5 from J; bases not matched to a gene: 3. For the CDR3, the DNA is TGTGCCAGCAGTTTTCTAGCGGGTGACAATGAGCAGTTCTTC. The encoded protein is CASSFLAGDNEQFF. Drawing the rest from reference TRBV28 and TRBJ2-1, the complete variable domain is DVKVTQSSRYLVKRTGEKVFLECVQDMDHENMFWYRQDPGLGLRLIYFSYDVKMKEKGDIPEGYSVSREKKERFSLILESASTNQTSMYLCASSFLAGDNEQFFGPGTRLTVL.

This chain joins TRBV30 and TRBJ1-2, with 10 bases aligning to TRBD1. In germline, CDR1 is GTSNPN, CDR2 SVGIG (reference sequence). This CDR3 has 13 amino acids. Losses at the gene ends were 4 bases for V and 11 bases for J; bases not matched to a gene: 10. For the CDR3, the DNA is TGTGCCTGGAACCCGGGACAGGGGTTTGGTTACACCTTC. Protein product: CAWNPGQGFGYTF.

This chain links TRBV7-6 with TRBJ2-3; maybe TRBD2 (6 bases). The CDR3 totals 16 residues. The V gene lost 5 bases and the J gene lost 1 base, with 16 bases spanning the gap. Germline-derived CDR1 and CDR2 are SGHVS and FNYEAQ. CDR3 nucleotide sequence: TGTGCCAGCAGCGCGGAGGGGCTTGGCGGCACAGATACGCAGTATTTT. This sequence encodes CASSAEGLGGTDTQYF.

The chain is built from TRBV5-1 and TRBJ1-2, with 7 bases identical to TRBD1. The CDR3 totals 15 residues. Germline values: CDR1 SGHRS, CDR2 YFSETQ. V was clipped by 2 bases and J by 4 bases; unmatched bases: 8. The CDR3 loop is CASSFGQAPLYGYTF. The CDR3 bases are TGCGCCAGCAGCTTCGGACAGGCGCCCCTCTATGGCTACACCTTC.

This CDR3 is CASSLSGTGTNTEAFF. CDR3 nucleotide sequence: TGTGCCAGCAGTTTATCCGGGACAGGGACGAACACTGAAGCTTTCTTT. The J gene is TRBJ1-1, the V gene TRBV28; TRBD1 matches at 9 bases. In germline, CDR1 is MDHEN, CDR2 SYDVKM. The CDR3 runs to 16 residues. Unmatched junction bases numbered 4, after V lost 1 base and J lost 1 base.

The chain recombines TRBV29-1 with TRBJ2-7; D might be TRBD2 (6 bases). Germline CDR1 reads SQVTM; CDR2 reads ANQGSEA. The CDR3 contains 13 residues. V was trimmed by 4 bases and J by 7 bases, leaving 17 bases between them. DNA of the CDR3: TGCAGCGTTGTCGGGCAGGGAGGAGGGGAGCAGTACTTC. It translates to CSVVGQGGGEQYF.

This clone was observed a handful of times. The rearrangement joins TRBV6-4 to TRBJ2-7; 11 bases map to TRBD1. Germline CDR1 is MRHNA and CDR2 is SNTAGT. V lost 2 bases, J lost 6 bases, and 6 bases stayed unmatched. The CDR3 runs to 15 residues. In DNA, the CDR3 is TGTGCCAGCAGTGACAAGGGACAGGGGGTTTGCGAGCAGTACTTC. Translating it yields CASSDKGQGVCEQYF.

This chain connects TRBV11-2 to TRBJ1-1; 8 bases agree with TRBD1. This CDR3 has 15 amino acids. Germline V gene sequence: CDR1 SGHAT, CDR2 FQNNGV. The V segment lost 1 base and the J segment 5 bases; nucleotides outside the gene matches: 6. Written as DNA, the CDR3 is TGTGCCAGCAGCTTAGGGGACAGGTTTGGGACTGAAGCTTTCTTT. Its protein is CASSLGDRFGTEAFF.

The genes are TRBV27 and TRBJ2-7; tentatively, D is TRBD2 (5 bases). Germline lookup yields CDR1 MNHEY and CDR2 SMNVEV (reference sequence). Trimming removed 3 bases at V and 6 bases at J, with 15 bases between. The CDR3 is 14 residues long. The DNA for the CDR3 is TGTGCCAGCAGTTTCCGGGAAGATTTCAGCGAGCAGTACTTC. Translated: CASSFREDFSEQYF.

As to this clone: Additional DNA sequences in this sample encode the identical CDR3. The chain combines TRBV7-2 with TRBJ2-3; TRBD1 is a possible D gene (6 bases). The CDR3 is 14 amino acids. Germline V gives CDR1 SGHTA, CDR2 FQGNSA. V was pared by 1 base and J by 1 base, with 6 bases between. The CDR3 here is CASSLGTGTDTQYF. The CDR3 coding sequence is TGTGCCAGCAGCTTAGGGACAGGCACAGATACGCAGTATTTT.